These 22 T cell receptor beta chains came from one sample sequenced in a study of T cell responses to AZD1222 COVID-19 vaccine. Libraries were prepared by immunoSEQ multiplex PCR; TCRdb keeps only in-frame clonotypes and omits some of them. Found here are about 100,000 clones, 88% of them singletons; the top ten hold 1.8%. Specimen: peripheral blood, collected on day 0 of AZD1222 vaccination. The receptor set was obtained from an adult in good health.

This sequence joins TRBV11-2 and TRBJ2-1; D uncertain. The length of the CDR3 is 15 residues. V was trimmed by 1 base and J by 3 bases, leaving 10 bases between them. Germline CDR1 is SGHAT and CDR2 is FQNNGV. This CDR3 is CASSLGRVLYNEQFF. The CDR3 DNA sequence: TGTGCCAGCAGCTTAGGCCGGGTCCTCTACAATGAGCAGTTCTTC.

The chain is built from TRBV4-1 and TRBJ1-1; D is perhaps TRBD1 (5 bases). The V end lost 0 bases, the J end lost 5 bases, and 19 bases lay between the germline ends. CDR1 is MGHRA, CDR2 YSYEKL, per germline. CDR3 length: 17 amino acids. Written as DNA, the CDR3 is TGCGCCAGCAGCCAAGACCGCCCAGGATTCGGGGGAACTGAAGCTTTCTTT. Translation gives CASSQDRPGFGGTEAFF.

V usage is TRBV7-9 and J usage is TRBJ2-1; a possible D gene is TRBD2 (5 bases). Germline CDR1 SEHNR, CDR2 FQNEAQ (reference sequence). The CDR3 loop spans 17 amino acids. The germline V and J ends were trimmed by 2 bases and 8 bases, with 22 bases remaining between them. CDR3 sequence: CASSLMYGGADTDEQFF. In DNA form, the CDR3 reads TGTGCCAGCAGCTTAATGTACGGAGGAGCCGATACCGATGAGCAGTTCTTC.

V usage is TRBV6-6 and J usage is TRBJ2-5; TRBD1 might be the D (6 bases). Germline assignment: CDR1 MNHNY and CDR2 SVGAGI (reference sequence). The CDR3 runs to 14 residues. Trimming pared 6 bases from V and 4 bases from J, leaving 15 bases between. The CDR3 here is CASRPGASLETQYF. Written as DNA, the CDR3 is TGTGCCAGCAGGCCAGGGGCGTCACTAGAGACCCAGTACTTC.

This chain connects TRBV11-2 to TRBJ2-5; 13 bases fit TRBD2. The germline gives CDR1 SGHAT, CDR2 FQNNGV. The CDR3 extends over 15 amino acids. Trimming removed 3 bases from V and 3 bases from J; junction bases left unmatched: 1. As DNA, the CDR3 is TGTGCCAGCAGCTTTGGGACTAGCGGGAAAGAGACCCAGTACTTC. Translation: CASSFGTSGKETQYF.

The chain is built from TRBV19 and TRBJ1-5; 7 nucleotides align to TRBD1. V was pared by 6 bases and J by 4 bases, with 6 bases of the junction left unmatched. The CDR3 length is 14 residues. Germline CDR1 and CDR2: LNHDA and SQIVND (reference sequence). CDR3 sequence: CASRPGTENQPQHF. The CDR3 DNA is TGTGCCAGTAGGCCCGGGACAGAGAATCAGCCCCAGCATTTT.

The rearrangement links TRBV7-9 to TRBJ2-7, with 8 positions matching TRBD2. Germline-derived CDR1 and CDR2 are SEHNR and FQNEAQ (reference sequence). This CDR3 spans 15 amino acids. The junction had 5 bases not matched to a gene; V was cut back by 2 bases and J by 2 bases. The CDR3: CASSLISGSTYEQYF. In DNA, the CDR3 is TGTGCCAGCAGCTTAATCAGCGGGAGTACCTACGAGCAGTACTTC.

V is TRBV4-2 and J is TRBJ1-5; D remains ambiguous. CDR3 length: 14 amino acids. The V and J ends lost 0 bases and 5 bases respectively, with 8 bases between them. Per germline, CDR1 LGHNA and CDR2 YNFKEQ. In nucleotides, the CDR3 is TGTGCCAGCAGCCAAGATGAGGGTCATCAGCCCCAGCATTTT. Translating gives CASSQDEGHQPQHF.

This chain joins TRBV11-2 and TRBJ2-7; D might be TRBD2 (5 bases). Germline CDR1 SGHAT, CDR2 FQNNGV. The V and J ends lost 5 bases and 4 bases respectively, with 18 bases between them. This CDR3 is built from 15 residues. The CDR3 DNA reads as TGTGCCAGCAGCGATAGCTCCGGGAACCAATACGAGCAGTACTTC. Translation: CASSDSSGNQYEQYF.

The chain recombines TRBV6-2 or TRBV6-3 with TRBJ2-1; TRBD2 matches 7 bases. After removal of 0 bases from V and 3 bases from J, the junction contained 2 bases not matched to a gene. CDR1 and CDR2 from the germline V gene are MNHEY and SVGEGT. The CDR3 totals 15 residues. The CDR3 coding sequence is TGTGCCAGCAGTTACTCCGGCGGGAGCTACAATGAGCAGTTCTTC. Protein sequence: CASSYSGGSYNEQFF.

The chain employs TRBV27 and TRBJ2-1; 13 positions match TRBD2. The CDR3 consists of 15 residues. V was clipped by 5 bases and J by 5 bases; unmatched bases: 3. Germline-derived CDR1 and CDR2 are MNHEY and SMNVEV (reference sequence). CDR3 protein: CASSRGLAGNNEQFF. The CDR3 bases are TGTGCCAGCAGTAGGGGACTAGCGGGAAACAATGAGCAGTTCTTC.

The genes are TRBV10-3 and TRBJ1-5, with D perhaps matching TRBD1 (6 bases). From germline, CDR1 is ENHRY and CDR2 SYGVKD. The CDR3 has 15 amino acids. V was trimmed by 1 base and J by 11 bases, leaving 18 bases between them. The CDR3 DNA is TGTGCCATCAGTGAGTGGCAGGCAGACGAGGGGGCCCAGCATTTT. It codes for CAISEWQADEGAQHF.

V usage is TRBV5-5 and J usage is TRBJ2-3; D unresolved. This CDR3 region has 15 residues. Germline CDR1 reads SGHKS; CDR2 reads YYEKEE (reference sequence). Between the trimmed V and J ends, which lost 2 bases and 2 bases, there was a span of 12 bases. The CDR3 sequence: CASSFSWSLTDTQYF. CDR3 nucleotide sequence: TGTGCCAGCAGCTTCAGCTGGTCCCTCACAGATACGCAGTATTTT.

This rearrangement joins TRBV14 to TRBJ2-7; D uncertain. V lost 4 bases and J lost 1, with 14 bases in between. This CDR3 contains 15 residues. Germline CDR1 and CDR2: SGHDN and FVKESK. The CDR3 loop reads CASSPLLSLSYEQYF. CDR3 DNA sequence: TGTGCCAGCAGCCCCCTACTATCCTTATCCTACGAGCAGTACTTC.

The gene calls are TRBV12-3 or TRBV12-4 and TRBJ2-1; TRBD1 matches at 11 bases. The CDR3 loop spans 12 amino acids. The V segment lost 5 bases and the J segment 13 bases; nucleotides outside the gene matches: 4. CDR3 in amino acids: CASSLGQGVQFF. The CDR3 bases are TGTGCCAGCAGTCTGGGACAGGGGGTACAGTTCTTC.

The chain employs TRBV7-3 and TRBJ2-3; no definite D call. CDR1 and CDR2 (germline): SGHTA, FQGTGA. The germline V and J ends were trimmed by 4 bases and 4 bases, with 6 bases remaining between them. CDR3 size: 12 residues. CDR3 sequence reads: CASSSSPDTQYF. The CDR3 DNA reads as TGTGCCAGCAGCTCGAGCCCAGATACGCAGTATTTT.

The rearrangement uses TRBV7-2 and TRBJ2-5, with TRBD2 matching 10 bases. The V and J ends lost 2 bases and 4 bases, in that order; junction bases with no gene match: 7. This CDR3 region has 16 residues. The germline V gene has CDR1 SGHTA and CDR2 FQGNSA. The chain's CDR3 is CASSLRPLAGVETQYF. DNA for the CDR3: TGTGCCAGCAGCTTAAGGCCCCTAGCGGGAGTAGAGACCCAGTACTTC.

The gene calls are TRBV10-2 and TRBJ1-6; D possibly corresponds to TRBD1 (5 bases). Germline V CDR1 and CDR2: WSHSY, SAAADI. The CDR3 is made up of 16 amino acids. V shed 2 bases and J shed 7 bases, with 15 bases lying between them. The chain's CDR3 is CASSERRVPGNSPLHF. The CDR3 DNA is TGCGCCAGCAGTGAGAGGCGGGTCCCAGGGAATTCACCCCTCCACTTT.

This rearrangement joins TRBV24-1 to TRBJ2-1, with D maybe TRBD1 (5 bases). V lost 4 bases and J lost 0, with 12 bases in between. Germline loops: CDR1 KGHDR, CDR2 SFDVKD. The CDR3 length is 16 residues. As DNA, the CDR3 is TGTGCCACCAGTGAGGGGCTCCTGAGCTCCTACAATGAGCAGTTCTTC. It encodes CATSEGLLSSYNEQFF.

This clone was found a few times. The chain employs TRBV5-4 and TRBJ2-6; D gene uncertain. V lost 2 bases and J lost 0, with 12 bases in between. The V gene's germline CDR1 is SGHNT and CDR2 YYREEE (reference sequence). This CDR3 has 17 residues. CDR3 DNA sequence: TGTGCCAGCAGCTTCTATATGGAGATCTCTGGGGCCAACGTCCTGACTTTC. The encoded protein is CASSFYMEISGANVLTF. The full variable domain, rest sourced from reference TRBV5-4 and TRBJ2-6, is ETGVTQSPTHLIKTRGQQVTLRCSSQSGHNTVSWYQQALGQGPQFIFQYYREEENGRGNFPPRFSGLQFPNYSSELNVNALELDDSALYLCASSFYMEISGANVLTFGAGSRLTVL.

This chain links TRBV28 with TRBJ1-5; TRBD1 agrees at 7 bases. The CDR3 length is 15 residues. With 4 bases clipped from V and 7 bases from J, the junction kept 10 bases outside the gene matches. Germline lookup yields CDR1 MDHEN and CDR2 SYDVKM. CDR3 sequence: CASSSGQGGGQPQHF. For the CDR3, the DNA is TGTGCCAGCAGTTCGGGACAAGGGGGCGGACAGCCCCAGCATTTT.

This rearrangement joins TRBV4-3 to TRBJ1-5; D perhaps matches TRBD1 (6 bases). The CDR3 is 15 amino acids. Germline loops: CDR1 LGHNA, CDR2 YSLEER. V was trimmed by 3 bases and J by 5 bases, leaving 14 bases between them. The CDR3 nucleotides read TGCGCCAGCAGCCAGTCGAAGGGGGTTGATCAGCCCCAGCATTTT. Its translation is CASSQSKGVDQPQHF.